This is a list of T cell receptor beta chains from one sample in a study of shared clonotypes between healthy human individuals. Measured with immunoSEQ multiplex PCR; TCRdb has only the in-frame clones, and not every one. The repertoire holds about 750,000 clones, with 90% to 95% as singletons. Sequencing used naive CD8+ T cells sorted from blood. These TCRs come from a man younger than 40 in good health. Both conserved end residues are part of each CDR3. Each record gives: J gene, clone size, D gene, V gene, CDR3 DNA, CDR3 protein. The D gene is left open where the match is weak. The size entry is marked missing in some rows and otherwise reads once, few, many or a size class.

>TRBJ2-7|.|TRBD2|TRBV5-6
TGTGCCAGCAGCTTGGGTAGCGGGAGAATCTACGAGCAGTACTTC
CASSLGSGRIYEQYF
>TRBJ2-1|.|.|TRBV28
TGTGCCAGCAGCCGTTATCCCACAGGTTACACCTACAATGAGCAGTTCTTC
CASSRYPTGYTYNEQFF
>TRBJ2-2|once|.|TRBV7-6
TGTGCCAGCAGTAAGGGACTTGCGGCGAACACCGGGGAGCTGTTTTTT
CASSKGLAANTGELFF
>TRBJ2-5|.|.|TRBV7-9
TGTGCCAGCAGCCTCGGGCCAAGCTTCCAAGAGACCCAGTACTTC
CASSLGPSFQETQYF
>TRBJ1-1|.|.|TRBV6-4
TGTGCCAGCAGTGACTCGTTTGGGGGAAACACTGAAGCTTTCTTT
CASSDSFGGNTEAFF
>TRBJ1-5|.|.|TRBV7-6
TGTGCCAGCAGCCTAGGAGCAGGGCCCCAGCATTTT
CASSLGAGPQHF
>TRBJ1-2|once|.|TRBV27
TGTGCCACCTCAAAGGGGGTCGGGGATGGCTACACCTTC
CATSKGVGDGYTF
>TRBJ1-5|.|.|TRBV18
TGTGCCAGCTCCCCTAACGGGGCGGGTCAGCCCCAGCATTTT
CASSPNGAGQPQHF
>TRBJ2-7|.|TRBD2|TRBV14
TGTGCCAGCAGCCGAGGGCTAGCGGGGACCTACGAGCAGTACTTC
CASSRGLAGTYEQYF
>TRBJ2-1|once|TRBD2|TRBV11-2
TGTGCCACGGGCAGGGGTTTAGCGGGACCGAGCTCCTACAATGAGCAGTTCTTC
CATGRGLAGPSSYNEQFF
>TRBJ2-3|.|.|TRBV4-1
TGCGCCAGCAGCCCAGCCGGGGCGCCTAGCACAGATACGCAGTATTTT
CASSPAGAPSTDTQYF
>TRBJ2-7|many|.|TRBV2
TGTGCCAGCAGGGGGGGCTCCTACGAGCAGTACTTC
CASRGGSYEQYF
>TRBJ2-1|.|TRBD2|TRBV19
TGTGCCAGTAGTATCAGAGGACTAGCGGGAGAAAATGAGCAGTTCTTC
CASSIRGLAGENEQFF
>TRBJ1-1|once|.|TRBV30
TGTGCCTGGAGTGTAGGTATTTTCTCTGAAGCTTTCTTT
CAWSVGIFSEAFF
>TRBJ1-2|once|.|TRBV2
TGTGCCAGCAAAGGTGGGGGGCCAAACTATGGCTACACCTTC
CASKGGGPNYGYTF
>TRBJ2-7|.|TRBD1|TRBV7-2
TGTGCCAGCAGCTTACCGACAGGGACGGGGGAGCAGTACTTC
CASSLPTGTGEQYF
>TRBJ2-5|once|.|TRBV7-9
TGTGCCAGCAGCCGCAATCTGCCGGAGGTAGCCCAAGAGACCCAGTACTTC
CASSRNLPEVAQETQYF
>TRBJ2-7|.|TRBD1|TRBV19
TGTGCCAGTAGAGACACAACAGGGGGGCGGTACTTC
CASRDTTGGRYF
>TRBJ2-2|.|TRBD2|TRBV19
TGTGCCAGCAAAAGCGGGAGTTTACTTACCGGGGAGCTGTTTTTT
CASKSGSLLTGELFF
>TRBJ2-7|.|.|TRBV11-2
TGTGCCAGCAGCTTTTTCAATGCTGGGTACGAGCAGTACTTC
CASSFFNAGYEQYF
>TRBJ2-7|.|TRBD2|TRBV29-1
TGCAGCGCCCTTGGTGGACTAGCGTCTAGGTCCGACGAGCAGTACTTC
CSALGGLASRSDEQYF
>TRBJ2-7|.|.|TRBV29-1
TGCAGCGCCGTATTGGGCGGGACCTACGAGCAGTACTTC
CSAVLGGTYEQYF
>TRBJ1-2|.|.|TRBV29-1
TGCAGCGTTGAAGATCCCCAATTAGGGGACTATGGCTACACCTTC
CSVEDPQLGDYGYTF
>TRBJ1-5|.|.|TRBV10-3
TGTGCCATCAGTGCTGGCGGGAATCTTAATCAGCCCCAGCATTTT
CAISAGGNLNQPQHF
>TRBJ2-1|.|TRBD2|TRBV5-5
TGTGCCAGCAGTGTACAGCGGGAGAACAATGAGCAGTTCTTC
CASSVQRENNEQFF
>TRBJ2-3|.|TRBD2|TRBV28
TGTGCCAGCAGTCAAACTAGCGGGAGCTTGTCAGATACGCAGTATTTT
CASSQTSGSLSDTQYF
>TRBJ2-5|.|TRBD2|TRBV5-1
TGCGCCAGCAGCGTCGGGACTAGCGGGGGAGAGACCCAGTACTTC
CASSVGTSGGETQYF